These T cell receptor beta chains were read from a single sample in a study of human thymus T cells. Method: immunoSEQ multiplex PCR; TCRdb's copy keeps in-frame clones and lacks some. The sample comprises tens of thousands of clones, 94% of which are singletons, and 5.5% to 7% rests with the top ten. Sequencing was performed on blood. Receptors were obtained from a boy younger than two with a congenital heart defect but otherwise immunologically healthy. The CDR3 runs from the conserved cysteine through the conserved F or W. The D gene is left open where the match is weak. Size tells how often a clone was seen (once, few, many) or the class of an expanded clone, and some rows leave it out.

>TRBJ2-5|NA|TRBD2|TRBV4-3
TGCGCCAGCAGCCAAGATCTAGCGGGGGGGCAAGAGACCCAGTACTTC
CASSQDLAGGQETQYF
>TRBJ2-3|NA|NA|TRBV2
TGTGCCAGCAGTGCCCAGCGAACGCAGTATTTT
CASSAQRTQYF
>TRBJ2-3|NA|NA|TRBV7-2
TGTGCCAGCAGCTTTCAGGGCACAGATACGCAGTATTTT
CASSFQGTDTQYF
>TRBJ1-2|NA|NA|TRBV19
TGTGCCAGTAGCCCAGGCCTAAACTATGGCTACACCTTC
CASSPGLNYGYTF
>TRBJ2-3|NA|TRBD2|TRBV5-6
TGTGCCAGCAGCTTAAGGGCGGGAGGGCCATGGGATACGCAGTATTTT
CASSLRAGGPWDTQYF
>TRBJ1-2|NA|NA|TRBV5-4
TGTGCCAGCAGGGCCCCCAGGGATTCGGGCTATGGCTACACCTTC
CASRAPRDSGYGYTF
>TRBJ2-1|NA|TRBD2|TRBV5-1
TGCGCCAGCAGTTCTAGCGGGACCCTTCTGGAGCAGTTCTTC
CASSSSGTLLEQFF
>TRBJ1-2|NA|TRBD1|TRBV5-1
TGCGCCAGCAGCTTGGTATCGACAGGGACGGATGGCTACACCTTC
CASSLVSTGTDGYTF
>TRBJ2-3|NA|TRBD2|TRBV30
TGTGCCTGGAGTCCCGGACTAGCGGGGACAGATACGCAGTATTTT
CAWSPGLAGTDTQYF
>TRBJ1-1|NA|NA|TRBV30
TGTGCCTGGAGCCGGGACAACACTGAAGCTTTCTTT
CAWSRDNTEAFF
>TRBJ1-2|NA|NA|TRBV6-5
TGTGCCAGCAGGGCAGGACAGACCCTCTATGGCTACACCTTC
CASRAGQTLYGYTF
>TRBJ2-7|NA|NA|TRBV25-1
TGTGCCAGCAGTGAATCCCACAGGCTCGACGAGCAGTACTTC
CASSESHRLDEQYF
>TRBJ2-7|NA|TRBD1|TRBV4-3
TGCGCCAGCAGCCCGGGGACAGGGTCCTCCTACGAGCAGTACTTC
CASSPGTGSSYEQYF
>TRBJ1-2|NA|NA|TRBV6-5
TGTGCCAGCAGTCACCGACAGCCAGCTAACTATGGCTACACCTTC
CASSHRQPANYGYTF
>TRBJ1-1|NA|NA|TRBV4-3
TGCGCCAGCAGCCAAGTGTCGAGGAACACTGAAGCTTTCTTT
CASSQVSRNTEAFF
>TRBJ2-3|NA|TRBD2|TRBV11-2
TGTGCCAGCAGCCGGACTAGCGGGGGGGGCCTATTTGGCACAGATACGCAGTATTTT
CASSRTSGGGLFGTDTQYF
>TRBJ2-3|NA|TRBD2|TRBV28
TGTGCCAGCAGCTCCTATAGCGGGCACGGGACCGATACGCAGTATTTT
CASSSYSGHGTDTQYF
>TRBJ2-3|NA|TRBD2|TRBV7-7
TGTGCTAGCAGCTTAAGAGCGGGATTCGGCACAGATACGCAGTATTTT
CASSLRAGFGTDTQYF
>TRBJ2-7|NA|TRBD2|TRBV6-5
TGTGCCAGCAGTTACGAGCGGGGGTACGAGCAGTACTTC
CASSYERGYEQYF
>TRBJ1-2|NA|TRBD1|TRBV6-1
TGTGCCAGCAGTGAATGGAGGACAGGGGGCTACACCTTC
CASSEWRTGGYTF
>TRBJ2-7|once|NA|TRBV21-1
TGTGCCAGCAGCAAACGTCGGCAACCCTACGAGCAGTACTTC
CASSKRRQPYEQYF
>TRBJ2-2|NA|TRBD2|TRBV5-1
TGCGCCAGCAGCTCCGCCGGGACTAGCGGGAACACCGGGGAGCTGTTTTTT
CASSSAGTSGNTGELFF
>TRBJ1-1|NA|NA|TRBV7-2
TGTGCCAGCAGCAAGCGGGGGGTGGGCGCGAACACTGAAGCTTTCTTT
CASSKRGVGANTEAFF
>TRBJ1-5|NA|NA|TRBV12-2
TGTGCAAGTCCCTTAAGTTTGACCCAGCATTTT
CASPLSLTQHF